This is a list of T cell receptor beta chains from one sample in a study of human T cells and chemical hapten exposure. One entry per CDR3 protein results from TCRdb running MiXCR on the RACE reads. The profile shows 250,000 to 300,000 distinct CDR3 sequences, approximately 7.5% of them singletons. The sample here was whole blood, taken in connection with sensitization to the hapten diphenylcyclopropenone (DPC). These receptors all come from a man aged 18 to 29 with alopecia areata. Some clones in this sample may be carry-over from other donors' samples. CDR3s include the opening cysteine and the closing phenylalanine or tryptophan. The order of the fields is CDR3 protein, V gene, D gene. The D gene is left open where the match is weak.

CDR3aa: CASSVDREISPLHF
v_gene: TRBV27
d_gene: TRBD1

CDR3aa: CASKKTVQNTEAFF
v_gene: TRBV12-3/TRBV12-4
d_gene: -

CDR3aa: CSARGQNYQPQHF
v_gene: TRBV20-1
d_gene: -

CDR3aa: CSVEGGPAVTDTQYF
v_gene: TRBV29-1
d_gene: -

CDR3aa: CATSDDGRGVQHYGYTF
v_gene: TRBV24-1
d_gene: -

CDR3aa: CASSLAGVEGYGYTF
v_gene: TRBV11-2
d_gene: -

CDR3aa: CASSLGTWGPPRHTEAFF
v_gene: TRBV11-2
d_gene: -

CDR3aa: CASSPLTSVSYEQYF
v_gene: TRBV5-1
d_gene: TRBD2

CDR3aa: CASSPLIPGQGPHSSYEQYF
v_gene: TRBV18
d_gene: TRBD1

CDR3aa: CASSQDPGEPQHF
v_gene: TRBV3-1
d_gene: -

CDR3aa: CSVAGGPNTEAFF
v_gene: TRBV29-1
d_gene: -

CDR3aa: CASRGTGAYEQYF
v_gene: TRBV28
d_gene: TRBD1

CDR3aa: CASSSRKTSEAFF
v_gene: TRBV7-9
d_gene: -

CDR3aa: CASSQLVRSNQPQHF
v_gene: TRBV4-1
d_gene: -

CDR3aa: CSARDPGGAGEKLFF
v_gene: TRBV20-1
d_gene: TRBD1

CDR3aa: CASSDWDRQFGEQFF
v_gene: TRBV11-2
d_gene: TRBD1

CDR3aa: CASSNSGYTDTQYF
v_gene: TRBV19
d_gene: TRBD2

CDR3aa: CASSVTSGSYNEQFF
v_gene: TRBV12-3/TRBV12-4
d_gene: TRBD2

CDR3aa: CASSYSLHQPQHF
v_gene: TRBV6-2/TRBV6-3
d_gene: -

CDR3aa: CASSLGGLSSYNEQFF
v_gene: TRBV5-6
d_gene: -

CDR3aa: CASSNIRDFTSYPEAFF
v_gene: TRBV11-2
d_gene: -